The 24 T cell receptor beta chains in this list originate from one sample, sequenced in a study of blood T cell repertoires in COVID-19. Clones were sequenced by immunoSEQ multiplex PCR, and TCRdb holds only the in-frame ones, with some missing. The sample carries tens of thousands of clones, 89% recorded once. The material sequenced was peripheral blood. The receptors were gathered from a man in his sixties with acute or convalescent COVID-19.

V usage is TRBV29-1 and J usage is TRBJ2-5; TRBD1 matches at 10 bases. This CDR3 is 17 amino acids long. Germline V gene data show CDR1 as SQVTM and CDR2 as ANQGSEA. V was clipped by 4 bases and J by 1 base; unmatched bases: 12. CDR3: CSVGWTGGANIQETQYF. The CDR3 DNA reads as TGCAGCGTTGGTTGGACAGGGGGAGCAAATATCCAAGAGACCCAGTACTTC.

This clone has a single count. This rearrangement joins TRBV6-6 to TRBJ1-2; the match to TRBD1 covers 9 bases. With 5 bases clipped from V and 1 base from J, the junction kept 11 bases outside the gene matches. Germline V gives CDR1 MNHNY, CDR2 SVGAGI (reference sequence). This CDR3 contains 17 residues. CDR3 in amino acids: CASSPRTGDGLNYGYTF. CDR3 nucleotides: TGTGCCAGCAGTCCGCGGACAGGGGACGGTCTTAACTATGGCTACACCTTC.

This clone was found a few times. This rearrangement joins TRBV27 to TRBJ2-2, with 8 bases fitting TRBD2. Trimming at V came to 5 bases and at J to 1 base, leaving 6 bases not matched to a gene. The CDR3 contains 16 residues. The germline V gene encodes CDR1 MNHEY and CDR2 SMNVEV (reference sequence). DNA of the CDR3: TGTGCCAGCAGTCACCAAGCGGGGGTGAACACCGGGGAGCTGTTTTTT. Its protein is CASSHQAGVNTGELFF.

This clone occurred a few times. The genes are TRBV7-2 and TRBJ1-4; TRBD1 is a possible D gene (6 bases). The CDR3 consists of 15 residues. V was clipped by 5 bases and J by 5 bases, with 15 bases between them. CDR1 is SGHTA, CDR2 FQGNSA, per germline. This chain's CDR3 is CASSPFLGANEKLFF. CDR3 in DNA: TGTGCCAGCAGCCCCTTCCTGGGGGCGAATGAAAAACTGTTTTTT.

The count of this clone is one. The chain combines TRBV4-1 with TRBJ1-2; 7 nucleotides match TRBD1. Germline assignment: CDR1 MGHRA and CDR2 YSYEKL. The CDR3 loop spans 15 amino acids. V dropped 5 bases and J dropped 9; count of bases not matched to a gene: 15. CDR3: CASSKGIRKGGSYTF. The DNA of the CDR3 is TGCGCCAGCAGCAAAGGGATTCGGAAAGGGGGCAGCTACACCTTC.

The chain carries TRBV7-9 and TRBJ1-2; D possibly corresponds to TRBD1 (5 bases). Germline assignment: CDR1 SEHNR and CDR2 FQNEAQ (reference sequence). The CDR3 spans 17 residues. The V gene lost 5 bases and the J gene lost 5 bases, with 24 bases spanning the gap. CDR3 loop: CASSLQDGPALGYGYTF. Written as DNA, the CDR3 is TGTGCCAGCAGCCTACAGGACGGGCCGGCCTTGGGGTATGGCTACACCTTC.

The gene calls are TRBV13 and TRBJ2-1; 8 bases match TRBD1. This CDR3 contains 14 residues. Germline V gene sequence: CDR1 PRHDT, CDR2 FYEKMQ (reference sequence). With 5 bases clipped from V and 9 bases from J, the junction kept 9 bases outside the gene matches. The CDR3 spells CASSARTGYGEQFF. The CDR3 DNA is TGTGCCAGCAGCGCGCGGACAGGGTACGGTGAGCAGTTCTTC. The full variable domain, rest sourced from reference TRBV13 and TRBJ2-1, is AAGVIQSPRHLIKEKRETATLKCYPIPRHDTVYWYQQGPGQDPQFLISFYEKMQSDKGSIPDRFSAQQFSDYHSELNMSSLELGDSALYFCASSARTGYGEQFFGPGTRLTVL.

The CDR3 loop is CASSLDQGAKETQYF. CDR3 sequence (DNA): TGCGCCAGCAGCTTGGATCAGGGGGCGAAGGAGACCCAGTACTTC. This sequence joins TRBV5-1 and TRBJ2-5; 8 bases match TRBD1. The CDR3 has 15 residues. With 0 bases clipped from V and 5 bases from J, the junction kept 6 bases outside the gene matches. Germline CDR1 SGHRS, CDR2 YFSETQ.

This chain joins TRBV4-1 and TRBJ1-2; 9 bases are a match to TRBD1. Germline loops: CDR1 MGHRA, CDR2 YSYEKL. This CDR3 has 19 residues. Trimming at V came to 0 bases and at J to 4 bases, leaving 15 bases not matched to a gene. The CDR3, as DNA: TGCGCCAGCAGCCAAGAAATGGGATCGGGGACAGGGTTTAGCTATGGCTACACCTTC. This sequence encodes CASSQEMGSGTGFSYGYTF.

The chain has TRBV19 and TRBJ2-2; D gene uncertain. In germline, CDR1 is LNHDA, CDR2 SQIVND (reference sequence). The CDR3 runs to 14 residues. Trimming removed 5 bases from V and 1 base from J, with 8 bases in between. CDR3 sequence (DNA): TGTGCCAGTAGTGTACACGAGAACACCGGGGAGCTGTTTTTT. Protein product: CASSVHENTGELFF. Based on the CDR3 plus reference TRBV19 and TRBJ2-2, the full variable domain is DGGITQSPKYLFRKEGQNVTLSCEQNLNHDAMYWYRQDPGQGLRLIYYSQIVNDFQKGDIAEGYSVSREKKESFPLTVTSAQKNPTAFYLCASSVHENTGELFFGEGSRLTVL.

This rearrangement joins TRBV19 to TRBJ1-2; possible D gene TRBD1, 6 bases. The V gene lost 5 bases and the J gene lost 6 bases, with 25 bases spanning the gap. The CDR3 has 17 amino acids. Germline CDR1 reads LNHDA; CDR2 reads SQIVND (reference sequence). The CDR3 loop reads CASSPTGTRALGDGYTF. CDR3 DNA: TGTGCCAGTAGTCCCACCGGGACAAGGGCCCTCGGGGATGGCTACACCTTC.

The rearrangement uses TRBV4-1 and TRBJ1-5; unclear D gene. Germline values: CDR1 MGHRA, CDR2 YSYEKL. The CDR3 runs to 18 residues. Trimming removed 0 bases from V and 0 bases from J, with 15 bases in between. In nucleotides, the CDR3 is TGCGCCAGCAGCCAAGATCGCGGCACTCAAAATAGCAATCAGCCCCAGCATTTT. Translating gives CASSQDRGTQNSNQPQHF.

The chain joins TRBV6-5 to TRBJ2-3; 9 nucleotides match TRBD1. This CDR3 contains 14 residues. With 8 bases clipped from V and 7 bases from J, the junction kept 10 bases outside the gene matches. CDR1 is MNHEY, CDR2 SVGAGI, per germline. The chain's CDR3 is CASVGQGVMNTQYF. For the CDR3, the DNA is TGTGCCAGCGTGGGACAGGGAGTTATGAATACGCAGTATTTT.

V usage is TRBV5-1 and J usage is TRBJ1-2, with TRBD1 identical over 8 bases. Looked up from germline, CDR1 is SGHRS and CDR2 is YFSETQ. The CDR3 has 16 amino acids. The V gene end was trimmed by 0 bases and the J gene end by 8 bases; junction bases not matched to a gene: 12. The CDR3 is CASSLAVGQAGNGYTF. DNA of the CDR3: TGCGCCAGCAGCTTGGCCGTGGGACAGGCTGGGAACGGCTACACCTTC.

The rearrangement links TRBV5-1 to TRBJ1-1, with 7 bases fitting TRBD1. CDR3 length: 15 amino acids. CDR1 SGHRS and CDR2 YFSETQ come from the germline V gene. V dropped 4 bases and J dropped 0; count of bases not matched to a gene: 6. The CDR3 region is CASSGMTGMNTEAFF. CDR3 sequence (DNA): TGCGCCAGCAGCGGTATGACAGGGATGAACACTGAAGCTTTCTTT.

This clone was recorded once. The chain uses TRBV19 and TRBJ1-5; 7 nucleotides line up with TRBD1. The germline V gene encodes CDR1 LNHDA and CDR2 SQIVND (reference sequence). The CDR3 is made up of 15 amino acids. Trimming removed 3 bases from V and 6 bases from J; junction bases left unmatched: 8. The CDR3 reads CASSIYPRGSQPQHF. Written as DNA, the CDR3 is TGTGCCAGTAGTATTTATCCCAGGGGGAGTCAGCCCCAGCATTTT.

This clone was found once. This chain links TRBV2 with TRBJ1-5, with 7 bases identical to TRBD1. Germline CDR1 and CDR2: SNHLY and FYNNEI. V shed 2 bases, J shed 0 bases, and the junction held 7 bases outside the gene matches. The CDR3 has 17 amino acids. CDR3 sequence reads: CASSELGQFFSNQPQHF. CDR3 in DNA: TGTGCCAGCAGTGAATTGGGACAGTTCTTTAGCAATCAGCCCCAGCATTTT.

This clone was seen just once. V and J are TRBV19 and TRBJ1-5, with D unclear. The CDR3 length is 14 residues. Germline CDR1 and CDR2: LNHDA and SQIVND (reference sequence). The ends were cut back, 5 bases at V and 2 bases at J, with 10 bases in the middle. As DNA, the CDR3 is TGTGCCAGTAGTCCGAATAGTGGCAATCAGCCCCAGCATTTT. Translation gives CASSPNSGNQPQHF. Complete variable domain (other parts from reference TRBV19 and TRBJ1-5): DGGITQSPKYLFRKEGQNVTLSCEQNLNHDAMYWYRQDPGQGLRLIYYSQIVNDFQKGDIAEGYSVSREKKESFPLTVTSAQKNPTAFYLCASSPNSGNQPQHFGDGTRLSIL.

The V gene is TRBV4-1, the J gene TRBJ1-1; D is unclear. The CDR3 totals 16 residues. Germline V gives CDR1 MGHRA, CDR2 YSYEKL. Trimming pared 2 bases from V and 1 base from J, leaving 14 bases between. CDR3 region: CASSQLMGGSNTEAFF. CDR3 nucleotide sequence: TGCGCCAGCAGCCAATTGATGGGAGGGTCGAACACTGAAGCTTTCTTT.

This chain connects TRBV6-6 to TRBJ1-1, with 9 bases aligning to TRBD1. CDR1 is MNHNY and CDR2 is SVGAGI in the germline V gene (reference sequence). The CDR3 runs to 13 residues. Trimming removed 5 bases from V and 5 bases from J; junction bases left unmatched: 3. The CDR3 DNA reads TGTGCCAGCAGTAGACAGGGGGATACTGAAGCTTTCTTT. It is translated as CASSRQGDTEAFF.

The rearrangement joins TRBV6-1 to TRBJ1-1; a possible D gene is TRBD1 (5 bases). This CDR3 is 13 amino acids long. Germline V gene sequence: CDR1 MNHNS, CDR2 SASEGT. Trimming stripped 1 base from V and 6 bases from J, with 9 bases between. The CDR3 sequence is CASSEVRGAEAFF. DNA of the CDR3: TGTGCCAGCAGTGAAGTTCGGGGGGCTGAAGCTTTCTTT.

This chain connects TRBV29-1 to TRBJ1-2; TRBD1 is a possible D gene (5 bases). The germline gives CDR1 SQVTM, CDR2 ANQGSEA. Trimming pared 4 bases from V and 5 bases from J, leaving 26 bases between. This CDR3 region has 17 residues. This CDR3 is CSVGGGTLERTRYGYTF. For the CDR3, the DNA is TGCAGCGTTGGGGGCGGCACATTGGAACGGACACGTTATGGCTACACCTTC.

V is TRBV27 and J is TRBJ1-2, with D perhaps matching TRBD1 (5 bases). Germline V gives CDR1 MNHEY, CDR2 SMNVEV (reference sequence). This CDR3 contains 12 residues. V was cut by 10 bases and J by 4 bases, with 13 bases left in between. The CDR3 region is CATRGFPYGYTF. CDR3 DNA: TGTGCCACCCGGGGGTTCCCCTATGGCTACACCTTC.

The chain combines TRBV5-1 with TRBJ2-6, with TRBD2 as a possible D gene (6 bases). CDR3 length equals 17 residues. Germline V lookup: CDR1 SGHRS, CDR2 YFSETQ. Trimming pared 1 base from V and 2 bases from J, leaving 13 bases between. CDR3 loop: CASSLSSGVPGANVLTF. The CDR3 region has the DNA TGCGCCAGCAGCTTGTCATCGGGGGTGCCTGGGGCCAACGTCCTGACTTTC. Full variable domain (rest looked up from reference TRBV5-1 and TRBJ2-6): KAGVTQTPRYLIKTRGQQVTLSCSPISGHRSVSWYQQTPGQGLQFLFEYFSETQRNKGNFPGRFSGRQFSNSRSEMNVSTLELGDSALYLCASSLSSGVPGANVLTFGAGSRLTVL.